This T cell receptor (beta chain) derives from a study of cytomegalovirus exposure and HLA in healthy donors. Primers: 60 Vbeta forward and 13 Jbeta reverse. Libraries were prepared by immunoSEQ multiplex PCR; TCRdb keeps only in-frame clonotypes and omits some of them. Of more than 150,000 clones in the sample, roughly 75% are singletons; the top ten hold under 2%. V lost 5 bases and J lost 7, with 24 bases in between. The CDR3 extends over 17 amino acids. The V gene's germline CDR1 is SGHRS and CDR2 YFSETQ. Notes on this clone: Its cognate antigen is unknown.

Study-level points and caveats: Later analysis associated a missense DCLRE1C variant with TCR beta V- and J-gene trimming. Researchers left out some V segments, among them TRBV6-2 and TRBV6-3, as indistinguishable. Rarity held for most TCR sequences, but there were some public TCRs that occurred in many donors.

This sequence joins TRBV5-1 and TRBJ1-4; TRBD1 is a possible D gene (6 bases). Input material: PBMCs. The sequence came from a woman younger than 45 in good health and CMV-seronegative. The CDR3 protein is CASSSLGTNGFREKLFF. The CDR3 nucleotides are TGCGCCAGCAGTTCCCTGGGGACAAACGGTTTCCGTGAAAAACTGTTTTTT.